Listed below are T cell receptor beta chains from one sample, sequenced in a study of T-cell reconstitution after alpha-beta-depleted transplantation in children. TCRdb passed the PCR reads through MiXCR, listing each CDR3 protein once. The table has fewer than 550,000 distinct CDR3 sequences, approximately 10% seen once; the top ten hold 12% to 15%. The sequencing here drew on PBMCs, mostly from graft donor cells, taken 180 days after TCRalphabeta/CD19-depleted stem cell transplant. The receptors were sampled from a female patient between 2 and 15 years old who had a stem cell transplant for aplastic anemia, so the T cells may come from the graft donor. CDR3s leave out the opening cysteine and the closing phenylalanine or tryptophan. The order of the fields is V gene, CDR3 protein.

TRBV7-2	ASSRGAGWSTEAF
TRBV15	ATSRVDGPHKLEAF
TRBV13	ASSFRPPGGVTQY
TRBV9	ASSTYLGSPEQY
TRBV21-1	ASSNFGNTGNTNYGYT
TRBV7-9	ASSFGRYEQY
TRBV28	ASSFSRTGSTSGRAYNEQF
TRBV7-9	ASSLDPPGTGYT
TRBV4-2	ASSQAYPGLSTDTQY
TRBV21-1	ASIQWGGLANYGYT
TRBV29-1	SVERRTSGLYNEQF
TRBV6-2/TRBV6-3	ASRTSHRGRGSSTGELF
TRBV28	ASSLGGRIYEQY
TRBV7-6	ASSHRDVRSATNEKLF
TRBV4-1	ASAKILGGFLLGSSYNEQF
TRBV12-3/TRBV12-4	ASRIGQGRSNQPQH
TRBV5-1	ASSLAAGFNTEAF
TRBV27	ASSFLRGAGPNQPQH
TRBV28	ASSLSKAGSSYNEQF
TRBV7-2	ASSPSSSYNEQF
TRBV7-9	ASSLVQGIHSPLH
TRBV15	ATSPRTSGVYNEQF
TRBV20-1	SARESLAAKTQY
TRBV6-1	ASSEAGVQAF
TRBV20-1	SANPGLAGLSYNEQF
TRBV20-1	SALPWTGLNTEAF
TRBV20-1	SVFRDSRTDTQY
TRBV7-2	ASSLRASGGYNEQF
TRBV30	ASNRGHGEKLF
TRBV9	ASSPTAPGQSPTDTQY
TRBV15	ATSGVGGLHVGEQF
TRBV10-3	AIAPGNYQPQH
TRBV5-1	ASSLPLQANTGELF
TRBV6-4	ASSDSTLSGGYT
TRBV6-2/TRBV6-3	ASRTDREFADTQY
TRBV19	ASSIRLSGELF
TRBV20-1	SASRDTLYNEQF
TRBV6-1	ASSTPGLAGRALTDTQY
TRBV30	AWNMGMGSGNTIY
TRBV7-8	ASSLHVTGGRSPLH
TRBV6-1	ASRPGTSGRVQETQY
TRBV20-1	SATLSGPHNEQF